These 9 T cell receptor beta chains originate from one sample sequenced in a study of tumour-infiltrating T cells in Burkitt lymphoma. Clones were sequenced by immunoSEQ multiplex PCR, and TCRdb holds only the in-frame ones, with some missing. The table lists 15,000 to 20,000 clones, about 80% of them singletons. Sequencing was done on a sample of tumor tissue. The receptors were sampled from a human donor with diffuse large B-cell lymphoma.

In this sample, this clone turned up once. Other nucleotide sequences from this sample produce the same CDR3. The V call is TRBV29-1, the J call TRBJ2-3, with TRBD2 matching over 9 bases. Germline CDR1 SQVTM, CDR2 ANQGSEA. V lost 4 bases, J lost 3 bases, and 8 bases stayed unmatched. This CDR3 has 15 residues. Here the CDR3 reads CSVAISGLATDTQYF. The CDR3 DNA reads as TGCAGCGTTGCGATCTCCGGACTAGCGACAGATACGCAGTATTTT.

As DNA, the CDR3 is TGTGCCAGCAGTTATCACTCTGGAAACACCATATATTTT. It specifies CASSYHSGNTIYF. This chain links TRBV6-5 with TRBJ1-3; D call uncertain. V lost 3 bases, J lost 0 bases, and 3 bases lay in between. The CDR3 consists of 13 residues. Per germline, CDR1 MNHEY and CDR2 SVGAGI.

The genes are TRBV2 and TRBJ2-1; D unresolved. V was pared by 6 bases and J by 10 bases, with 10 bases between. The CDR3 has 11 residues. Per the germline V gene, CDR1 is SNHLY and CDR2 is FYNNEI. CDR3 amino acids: CASRESREQFF. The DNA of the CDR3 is TGTGCCAGCAGAGAGAGCAGAGAGCAGTTCTTC.

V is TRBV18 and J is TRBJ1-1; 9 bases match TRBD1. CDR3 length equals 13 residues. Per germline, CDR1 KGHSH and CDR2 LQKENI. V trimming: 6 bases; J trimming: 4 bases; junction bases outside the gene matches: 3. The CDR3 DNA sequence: TGTGCCAGCTCCGGGACAGGGAGCACTGAAGCTTTCTTT. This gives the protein CASSGTGSTEAFF. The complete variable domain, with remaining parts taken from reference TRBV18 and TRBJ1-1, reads NAGVMQNPRHLVRRRGQEARLRCSPMKGHSHVYWYRQLPEEGLKFMVYLQKENIIDESGMPKERFSAEFPKEGPSILRIQQVVRGDSAAYFCASSGTGSTEAFFGQGTRLTVV.

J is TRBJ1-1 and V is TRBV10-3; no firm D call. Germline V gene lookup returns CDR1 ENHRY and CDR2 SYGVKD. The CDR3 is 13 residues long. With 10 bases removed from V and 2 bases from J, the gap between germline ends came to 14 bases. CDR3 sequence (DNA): TGTGCCACCTCCGAGGCCCCCAACACTGAAGCTTTCTTT. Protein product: CATSEAPNTEAFF.

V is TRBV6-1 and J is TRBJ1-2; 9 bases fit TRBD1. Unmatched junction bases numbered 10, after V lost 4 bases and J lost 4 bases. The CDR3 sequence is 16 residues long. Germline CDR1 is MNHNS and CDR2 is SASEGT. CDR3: CASSATDRGSGYGYTF. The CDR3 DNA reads TGTGCCAGCAGTGCCACGGACAGGGGTTCCGGCTATGGCTACACCTTC.

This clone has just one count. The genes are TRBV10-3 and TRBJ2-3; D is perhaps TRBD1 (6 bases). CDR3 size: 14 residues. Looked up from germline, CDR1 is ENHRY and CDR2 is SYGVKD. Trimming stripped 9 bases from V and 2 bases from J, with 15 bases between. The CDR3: CAINGDTHTDTQYF. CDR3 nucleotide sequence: TGTGCCATAAATGGGGACACCCACACAGATACGCAGTATTTT.

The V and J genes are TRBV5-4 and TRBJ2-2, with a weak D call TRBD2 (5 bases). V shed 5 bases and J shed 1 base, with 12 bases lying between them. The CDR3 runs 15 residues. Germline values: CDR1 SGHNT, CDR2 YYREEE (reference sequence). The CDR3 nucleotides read TGTGCCAGCAGACCCCTCGGGGAGAACACCGGGGAGCTGTTTTTT. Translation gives CASRPLGENTGELFF.

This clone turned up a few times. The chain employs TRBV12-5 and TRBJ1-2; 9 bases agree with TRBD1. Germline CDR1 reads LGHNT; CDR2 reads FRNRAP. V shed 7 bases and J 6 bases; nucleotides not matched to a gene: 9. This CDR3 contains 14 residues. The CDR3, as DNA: TGTGCTAGTGCCTCCTTGGGACAGGGAAATGGCTACACCTTC. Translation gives CASASLGQGNGYTF.